This T cell receptor beta chain comes out of a study of T cells expressing NK-cell markers. About the study: According to the study, TCR beta repertoires originated from sorted CD3+CD56+NKG2C+, CD3+CD56+NKG2C- and CD3+CD56-NKG2C+ T cells. HCMV seropositivity marked seven of the eight sequenced donors; one was seronegative. Study-level findings and limits: The leading position in the CD3+CD56-NKG2C+ fraction of a few donors also went to these clonotypes.

CDR1 and CDR2 from the germline V gene are SGHNT and YENEEA. The CDR3 covers 18 residues. It was by 5'RACE template switching with UMIs that TCR beta cDNA was made. Each CDR3 protein gets one entry in TCRdb, which reprocessed the 5' RACE reads and gives no DNA. The sample's table shows 350,000 to 400,000 distinct CDR3 sequences. About this clonotype itself: Its antigen is undetermined.

The specimen was blood T cells: a sorted CD56 or NKG2C T cell subset, CD4+ or CD8+ T cells, or bulk PBMC T cells (not recorded which). The source of this sequence is a woman aged 50 to 60 in good health. The chain has TRBV11-3 and TRBJ2-7; the D gene TCRdb calls, TRBD2, cannot be checked with no DNA. The CDR3 loop is CASSLSSRTSGARYEQYF.